The present T cell receptor beta chain was sequenced within a study of blood T cell repertoires in COVID-19. The overall study: Collection of acute and convalescent COVID-19 samples took place in the United States, Italy and Spain. PBMCs, B-cell-depleted T cells, or T cells were the source of the cDNA or gDNA that made up the material.

This CDR3 is 15 amino acids long. V lost 7 bases to trimming and J lost 4 bases; unmatched junction nucleotides: 7. Germline V gene lookup returns CDR1 SNHLY and CDR2 FYNNEI. Enrollment of patients from Seattle took place during active infection, with longitudinal follow-up. This clone was observed a handful of times. In the original analysis: It was from reference gene primer amplification that nucleated cell counts were estimated. TCRdb's copy holds only in-frame clones and misses some; the assay was immunoSEQ multiplex PCR. V and J calls plus clone size are reproduced from that table; the DNA served to infer D and trimming. The profile shows about 230,000 clones, 75% to 85% of them singletons.

The receptor was isolated from a woman aged 25 to 45 with COVID-19, enrolled during active disease. V gene TRBV2 combines with J gene TRBJ1-6, with 7 nucleotides matching TRBD1. The sample comprised peripheral blood. In DNA, the CDR3 is TGTGCCAGCAATCCACAGGGGTTTTATAATTCACCCCTCCACTTT. Translated, it gives CASNPQGFYNSPLHF. Full variable domain (outside the CDR3, taken from reference TRBV2 and TRBJ1-6): EPEVTQTPSHQVTQMGQEVILRCVPISNHLYFYWYRQILGQKVEFLVSFYNNEISEKSEIFDDQFSVERPDGSNFTLKIRSTKLEDSAMYFCASNPQGFYNSPLHFGNGTRLTVT.